The clone carrying this T cell receptor beta chain showed up just once. Relative to the germline gene, one junction end is altered; a read error may explain this. These data come from a study of tumor-infiltrating lymphocytes in primary liver carcinoma. Total RNA (around 500 ng) served as template for TCR beta cDNA synthesis primed by a constant-region primer. The TCR beta library was amplified through three nested multiplex PCR rounds in a modified ARM-PCR procedure. TRBV1-TRBV30 forward primers paired with a C-beta reverse primer drove the first two PCR rounds, about 11 cycles each. In TCRdb, the multiplex PCR reads were re-called with MiXCR into one record per CDR3 protein. The sample yields 90,000 to 140,000 distinct CDR3 sequences, 82% seen once. The CDR3 totals 12 residues. Germline CDR1 reads SNHLY; CDR2 reads FYNNEI. Scientists recovered RNA and DNA together from approximately 20-30 mg of unsorted bulk tissue. Primary liver carcinoma, confirmed by histopathology, was surgically resected. Every tumor was sampled at five separate regions.

The chain employs TRBV2 and TRBJ2-5; 10 positions agree with TRBD2. This TCR derives from a man aged 40-49 years with primary liver carcinoma and hepatitis B virus infection. The sequencing input was liver tumor tissue from sampling region 3. Specified subset: tumor region T3, left-lateral pole. The CDR3 loop reads CVSSEVGSGRAF. In DNA, the CDR3 is TGTGTCAGCAGTGAAGTGGGCAGCGGGAGGGCTTTC.